This T cell receptor (beta chain) was sequenced in a study of hypomethylating agent response in myelodysplastic syndrome. Study-level background: The mean patient age was around 75 +/- 6.5 years, and diploid cytogenetics predominated.

Measured with immunoSEQ multiplex PCR; TCRdb has only the in-frame clones, and not every one. The top ten hold approximately 22% of the sample, which has 1,500 to 2,500 clones, 86% seen once. There are 12 residues in the CDR3. Germline CDR1 is SGHTA and CDR2 is FQGNSA. The ends were cut back, 1 base at V and 7 bases at J, with 5 bases in the middle. Regarding this clone: Its antigen is still unknown.

Regarding the study as a whole: Shared GLIPH2 clusters possibly recognizing novel MDS antigens remain unconfirmed. Control donors' ages did not match those of MDS patients. No significant post-treatment change in richness, rarefaction diversity or clonality, across all patients or response groups.

V and J are TRBV7-2 and TRBJ2-1, with D unclear. The receptor was derived from a human donor with myelodysplastic syndrome. Sequencing used bone marrow, obtained before or after starting hypomethylating agent treatment for myelodysplastic syndrome (not recorded which). The CDR3 protein is CASSLGWNEQFF. CDR3 DNA sequence: TGTGCCAGCAGCTTAGGGTGGAATGAGCAGTTCTTC.